This T cell receptor (beta chain) was recorded in a study of blood T cell repertoires in COVID-19. This clone was counted once. Germline values: CDR1 KGHDR, CDR2 SFDVKD. Trimming at V came to 7 bases and at J to 1 base, leaving 5 bases not matched to a gene. This CDR3 region has 14 residues. Method: immunoSEQ multiplex PCR; TCRdb's copy keeps in-frame clones and lacks some. The sample has 300,000 to 450,000 clones, 70% to 90% seen once. The source is a woman aged 25 to 39 with COVID-19, enrolled during active disease. Input material: peripheral blood. The J gene is TRBJ1-1, the V gene TRBV24-1, with TRBD1 matching over 7 bases. CDR3 sequence reads: CATRSGTENTEAFF. Here the CDR3 DNA reads TGTGCCACCAGATCCGGGACAGAGAACACTGAAGCTTTCTTT.